This is a list of T cell receptor beta chains from one sample in a study of T cells in Graves' hyperthyroidism and ophthalmopathy. A single record per CDR3 protein comes from TCRdb applying MiXCR to the multiplex PCR reads. The sample carries around 300,000 distinct CDR3 sequences, about an eighth recorded once. The specimen sequenced was blood. Source of these receptors: a woman in her thirties or forties with Graves' hyperthyroidism. Each CDR3 is given with its conserved first and last residue.

V gene: TRBV7-9
CDR3 length: 15
CDR3 protein: CASSLGAGGADEAFF

V gene: TRBV2
CDR3 length: 14
CDR3 protein: CASSGSVNTGELFF

V gene: TRBV7-2
CDR3 length: 13
CDR3 protein: CASTGTSTYEQYF

V gene: TRBV7-7
CDR3 length: 13
CDR3 protein: CASSFQPTDTQYF

V gene: TRBV6-2/TRBV6-3
CDR3 length: 16
CDR3 protein: CASSYGPGQGAYEQYF

V gene: TRBV6-1
CDR3 length: 13
CDR3 protein: CASSSYRGGELFF

V gene: TRBV20-1
CDR3 length: 16
CDR3 protein: CSARSPGVSRDNEQFF

V gene: TRBV18
CDR3 length: 13
CDR3 protein: CASSPDKNTEAFF

V gene: TRBV6-1
CDR3 length: 14
CDR3 protein: CASRRAGGGHGYTF

V gene: TRBV6-2/TRBV6-3
CDR3 length: 15
CDR3 protein: CASGQRGLRGNTIYF

V gene: TRBV30
CDR3 length: 12
CDR3 protein: CAWKREENEQYF

V gene: TRBV28
CDR3 length: 15
CDR3 protein: CASSLPGTGIIEQFF

V gene: TRBV7-8
CDR3 length: 13
CDR3 protein: CASSLAGFYGYTF

V gene: TRBV30
CDR3 length: 17
CDR3 protein: CVWRHTNLGQGEETQYF

V gene: TRBV4-1
CDR3 length: 16
CDR3 protein: CASSHATGVGKYGYTF

V gene: TRBV14
CDR3 length: 17
CDR3 protein: CASTQDKCRYSNQPQHF

V gene: TRBV2
CDR3 length: 13
CDR3 protein: CASIDGFYNEQFF

V gene: TRBV3-1
CDR3 length: 13
CDR3 protein: CASSQDSGGIQYF

V gene: TRBV14
CDR3 length: 13
CDR3 protein: CASRSGESYEQYF

V gene: TRBV25-1
CDR3 length: 14
CDR3 protein: CASSEGLEVDTQYF

V gene: TRBV2
CDR3 length: 19
CDR3 protein: CASSDGGSGRIRSYNEQFF

V gene: TRBV18
CDR3 length: 11
CDR3 protein: CASSPGFEQYF

V gene: TRBV6-1
CDR3 length: 15
CDR3 protein: CASSKGEGRYNEQFF

V gene: TRBV7-3
CDR3 length: 13
CDR3 protein: CASIYGRNNEQFF

V gene: TRBV6-4
CDR3 length: 15
CDR3 protein: CASSDFSSYNSPLHF

V gene: TRBV29-1
CDR3 length: 14
CDR3 protein: CSVLDRGDTGELFF

V gene: TRBV25-1
CDR3 length: 15
CDR3 protein: CASSAWTSGSNEQYF

V gene: TRBV2
CDR3 length: 14
CDR3 protein: CASSEGNRVETQYF

V gene: TRBV4-2
CDR3 length: 12
CDR3 protein: CASSPSIGTQYF

V gene: TRBV7-9
CDR3 length: 16
CDR3 protein: CASSQEVTSGGNEQFF

V gene: TRBV6-2/TRBV6-3
CDR3 length: 14
CDR3 protein: CARCRDRGTDTQYF

V gene: TRBV11-3
CDR3 length: 14
CDR3 protein: CASSLRGMNTEAFF

V gene: TRBV2
CDR3 length: 15
CDR3 protein: CASSRTSGGPGELFF

V gene: TRBV4-1
CDR3 length: 15
CDR3 protein: CASSQDGDRNQPQHF

V gene: TRBV12-3/TRBV12-4
CDR3 length: 12
CDR3 protein: CASSPDRNEQFF

V gene: TRBV7-3
CDR3 length: 13
CDR3 protein: CASSFTNTGELFF

V gene: TRBV7-2
CDR3 length: 15
CDR3 protein: CASSSSPPVTDTQYF

V gene: TRBV6-1
CDR3 length: 12
CDR3 protein: CASSGTGGTAFF

V gene: TRBV25-1
CDR3 length: 13
CDR3 protein: CASSEWGKETQYF

V gene: TRBV2
CDR3 length: 15
CDR3 protein: CASSYRSRDIHEQYF

V gene: TRBV20-1
CDR3 length: 14
CDR3 protein: CSVPPTGYNSPLHF

V gene: TRBV6-1
CDR3 length: 16
CDR3 protein: CASSEAASGSGNTIYF

V gene: TRBV20-1
CDR3 length: 16
CDR3 protein: CSARDRSFTPYNEQFF

V gene: TRBV15
CDR3 length: 15
CDR3 protein: CATSRDVGSNQPQHF

V gene: TRBV3-1
CDR3 length: 14
CDR3 protein: CASSYRGSNTEAFF

V gene: TRBV6-1
CDR3 length: 14
CDR3 protein: CASTPDPRGNEQFF

V gene: TRBV6-1
CDR3 length: 16
CDR3 protein: CASGKGQGRGNEELFF

V gene: TRBV28
CDR3 length: 11
CDR3 protein: CASRTNYGYTF

V gene: TRBV7-9
CDR3 length: 13
CDR3 protein: CASSLSSGEKLFF

V gene: TRBV29-1
CDR3 length: 14
CDR3 protein: CSVRKPGQGYGYTF

V gene: TRBV20-1
CDR3 length: 14
CDR3 protein: CSARKTGGYYGYTF

V gene: TRBV6-2/TRBV6-3
CDR3 length: 14
CDR3 protein: CASSYPSGTGELFF

V gene: TRBV7-8
CDR3 length: 14
CDR3 protein: CASSLALGGSEQYF

V gene: TRBV5-1
CDR3 length: 16
CDR3 protein: CASSLGRQPNTGELFF

V gene: TRBV3-1
CDR3 length: 15
CDR3 protein: CASSQTGTGDTEQFF

V gene: TRBV28
CDR3 length: 15
CDR3 protein: CASSPDREGGNEQFF

V gene: TRBV2
CDR3 length: 14
CDR3 protein: CASGGGGITYEQYF

V gene: TRBV20-1
CDR3 length: 11
CDR3 protein: CSARADYGYTF

V gene: TRBV5-1
CDR3 length: 14
CDR3 protein: CASSLPAGGETQYF